What follows are 27 T cell receptor beta chains derived from one specimen sequenced in a study of shared clonotypes between healthy human individuals. Here immunoSEQ multiplex PCR was the method, and the copy in TCRdb shows in-frame clones only, minus some. The data show 2 million to 2.5 million clones, approximately 95% seen once. Sequenced sample: naive CD4+ T cells sorted from blood. Subset meaning: CD45RA+ positively selected. The receptors shown here come from a man aged 18-30 years in good health.

This chain links TRBV10-3 with TRBJ2-7, with 8 bases lining up with TRBD1. The CDR3 totals 15 residues. From germline, CDR1 is ENHRY and CDR2 SYGVKD. The V and J ends lost 6 bases and 2 bases, in that order; junction bases with no gene match: 9. CDR3 DNA sequence: TGTGCCATCAGCACCGGGACAGGCCTTCCCTACGAGCAGTACTTC. Amino acid sequence: CAISTGTGLPYEQYF.

The chain employs TRBV5-4 and TRBJ1-1; D is uncertain. Per the germline V gene, CDR1 is SGHNT and CDR2 is YYREEE (reference sequence). V shed 0 bases and J shed 2 bases, with 5 bases lying between them. This CDR3 is built from 13 residues. The CDR3: CASSLGTNTEAFF. DNA for the CDR3: TGTGCCAGCAGCTTGGGAACAAACACTGAAGCTTTCTTT.

For this clone: Other DNA sequences of this sample code for an identical CDR3. This chain links TRBV6-1 with TRBJ1-5; D is ambiguous. CDR1 is MNHNS and CDR2 is SASEGT in the germline V gene. This CDR3 is built from 14 residues. V lost 5 bases to trimming and J lost 1 base, with 9 bases between them. CDR3 DNA: TGTGCCAGCAGTTCACAAACAAGCAATCAGCCCCAGCATTTT. Residues: CASSSQTSNQPQHF.

On this clone: This specimen includes other DNA sequences encoding the same CDR3. This rearrangement joins TRBV5-1 to TRBJ2-7; 11 bases fit TRBD1. V shed 3 bases, J shed 6 bases, and the junction held 5 bases outside the gene matches. Per germline, CDR1 SGHRS and CDR2 YFSETQ. The CDR3 sequence is 14 residues long. The CDR3 sequence: CASSSSGTGGEQYF. The CDR3 DNA sequence: TGCGCCAGCAGCTCCTCCGGGACAGGGGGCGAGCAGTACTTC. Combining the CDR3 with reference TRBV5-1 and TRBJ2-7 gives the whole variable domain KAGVTQTPRYLIKTRGQQVTLSCSPISGHRSVSWYQQTPGQGLQFLFEYFSETQRNKGNFPGRFSGRQFSNSRSEMNVSTLELGDSALYLCASSSSGTGGEQYFGPGTRLTVT.

V is TRBV7-8 and J is TRBJ2-5; weak D call: TRBD1 (5 bases). The germline V gene encodes CDR1 SGHVS and CDR2 FQNEAQ. The V end was cut by 3 bases, the J end by 4 bases, with 9 bases between. CDR3 length equals 13 residues. The chain's CDR3 is CASSFGTGETQYF. The CDR3 nucleotides are TGTGCCAGCAGCTTCGGAACAGGAGAGACCCAGTACTTC.

The chain employs TRBV19 and TRBJ2-3; 8 positions match TRBD1. The CDR3 sequence is 16 residues long. With V trimmed by 5 bases and J by 1 base, 8 bases remained unmatched. CDR1 is LNHDA, CDR2 SQIVND, per germline (reference sequence). The CDR3 spells CASSFDRGLGTDTQYF. CDR3 nucleotide sequence: TGTGCCAGTAGTTTCGACAGGGGTCTGGGCACAGATACGCAGTATTTT. The full variable domain, rest sourced from reference TRBV19 and TRBJ2-3, is DGGITQSPKYLFRKEGQNVTLSCEQNLNHDAMYWYRQDPGQGLRLIYYSQIVNDFQKGDIAEGYSVSREKKESFPLTVTSAQKNPTAFYLCASSFDRGLGTDTQYFGPGTRLTVL.

The chain joins TRBV7-9 to TRBJ2-3; D might be TRBD1 or TRBD2, each matching 6 bases. This CDR3 has 16 residues. Looked up from germline, CDR1 is SEHNR and CDR2 is FQNEAQ (reference sequence). The V gene lost 5 bases and the J gene lost 4 bases, with 19 bases spanning the gap. This chain's CDR3 is CASSPKGGFTSDTQYF. CDR3 bases: TGTGCCAGCAGCCCCAAGGGGGGCTTTACGTCAGATACGCAGTATTTT. Based on the CDR3 plus reference TRBV7-9 and TRBJ2-3, the full variable domain is DTGVSQNPRHKITKRGQNVTFRCDPISEHNRLYWYRQTLGQGPEFLTYFQNEAQLEKSRLLSDRFSAERPKGSFSTLEIQRTEQGDSAMYLCASSPKGGFTSDTQYFGPGTRLTVL.

In its sample, this clone was seen once. The chain carries TRBV20-1 and TRBJ2-7; D is uncertain. The CDR3 contains 11 residues. The germline CDR1 and CDR2 sequences are DFQATT and SNEGSKA (reference sequence). The V and J ends lost 7 bases and 0 bases respectively, with 7 bases between them. The CDR3 DNA is TGCAGTGGTTTTAGCTCCTACGAGCAGTACTTC. This encodes CSGFSSYEQYF.

This clone was observed once. The chain carries TRBV5-4 and TRBJ2-4; 8 bases map to TRBD1. Unmatched junction bases numbered 6, after V lost 3 bases and J lost 7 bases. Germline CDR1 SGHNT, CDR2 YYREEE (reference sequence). This CDR3 comprises 14 residues. The CDR3 sequence: CASSSRTGLNIQYF. The CDR3, as DNA: TGTGCCAGCAGCTCCAGGACAGGGTTGAACATTCAGTACTTC.

This clone was observed a handful of times. The chain combines TRBV11-2 with TRBJ1-2; D is unclear. The V end was cut by 2 bases, the J end by 6 bases, with 10 bases between. From germline, CDR1 is SGHAT and CDR2 FQNNGV. The CDR3 sequence is 13 residues long. CDR3 in amino acids: CASSLRGLDGYTF. The CDR3 nucleotides read TGTGCCAGCAGCTTACGAGGGTTGGATGGCTACACCTTC.

V gene TRBV28 combines with J gene TRBJ2-7, with TRBD1 identical over 7 bases. The germline CDR1 and CDR2 sequences are MDHEN and SYDVKM. The length of the CDR3 is 16 residues. The V segment lost 3 bases and the J segment 3 bases; nucleotides outside the gene matches: 11. The CDR3 DNA is TGTGCCAGCAGTTTCAGCCAAAAGGGACAGCTCTACGAGCAGTACTTC. Protein: CASSFSQKGQLYEQYF.

This chain joins TRBV5-6 and TRBJ2-7, with D maybe TRBD1 (5 bases). The CDR3 length is 16 residues. Germline V lookup: CDR1 SGHDT, CDR2 YYEEEE. V lost 1 base to trimming and J lost 2 bases, with 16 bases between them. Here the CDR3 DNA reads TGTGCCAGCAGCTTGAAAATGCTAGGGGCAACCTACGAGCAGTACTTC. This gives the protein CASSLKMLGATYEQYF. The variable domain in full, completed from reference TRBV5-6 and TRBJ2-7, reads DAGVTQSPTHLIKTRGQQVTLRCSPKSGHDTVSWYQQALGQGPQFIFQYYEEEERQRGNFPDRFSGHQFPNYSSELNVNALLLGDSALYLCASSLKMLGATYEQYFGPGTRLTVT.

The genes are TRBV13 and TRBJ2-5; D is perhaps TRBD1 (5 bases). Per the germline V gene, CDR1 is PRHDT and CDR2 is FYEKMQ (reference sequence). The CDR3 consists of 16 residues. Trimming shortened V by 2 bases and J by 2 bases, and 15 bases separated the two germline ends. For the CDR3, the DNA is TGTGCCAGCAGCTTATTGGCGGACACCCGTCAAGAGACCCAGTACTTC. It encodes CASSLLADTRQETQYF. The full variable domain, its missing parts supplied by reference TRBV13 and TRBJ2-5, is AAGVIQSPRHLIKEKRETATLKCYPIPRHDTVYWYQQGPGQDPQFLISFYEKMQSDKGSIPDRFSAQQFSDYHSELNMSSLELGDSALYFCASSLLADTRQETQYFGPGTRLLVL.

The rearrangement uses TRBV11-2 and TRBJ1-6; D is undetermined. CDR3 length: 14 residues. From germline, CDR1 is SGHAT and CDR2 FQNNGV. V was clipped by 6 bases and J by 7 bases, with 13 bases between them. In DNA form, the CDR3 reads TGTGCCAGCAGTCGAGGGATTGCGAATTCACCCCTCCACTTT. This encodes CASSRGIANSPLHF.

This rearrangement joins TRBV10-3 to TRBJ1-2; TRBD1 might be the D (6 bases). This CDR3 spans 15 amino acids. Trimming cost V 0 bases and J 4 bases, with 12 bases left between them. The V gene's germline CDR1 is ENHRY and CDR2 SYGVKD. CDR3 bases: TGTGCCATCAGTGAGTCTACAGGGCACCTCTATGGCTACACCTTC. Translating it yields CAISESTGHLYGYTF.

This chain uses TRBV6-1 with TRBJ2-7; D is uncertain. V gave up 5 bases and J gave up 3 bases, with 17 bases separating them. CDR3 length: 15 residues. Germline values: CDR1 MNHNS, CDR2 SASEGT. The CDR3 DNA follows: TGTGCCAGCAGTAAGACGACTTCCCCTCTCTACGAGCAGTACTTC. This encodes CASSKTTSPLYEQYF.

The chain employs TRBV30 and TRBJ1-5; D uncertain. Germline lookup yields CDR1 GTSNPN and CDR2 SVGIG (reference sequence). This CDR3 comprises 12 residues. Trimming removed 7 bases at V and 0 bases at J, with 7 bases between. The CDR3 sequence is CAFKNSNQPQHF. The CDR3 DNA is TGTGCCTTTAAAAATAGCAATCAGCCCCAGCATTTT. Based on the CDR3 plus reference TRBV30 and TRBJ1-5, the full variable domain is SQTIHQWPATLVQPVGSPLSLECTVEGTSNPNLYWYRQAAGRGLQLLFYSVGIGQISSEVPQNLSASRPQDRQFILSSKKLLLSDSGFYLCAFKNSNQPQHFGDGTRLSIL.

The chain has TRBV5-6 and TRBJ1-1; possible D gene TRBD1, 5 bases. The CDR3 length is 14 residues. V shed 1 base and J shed 2 bases, with 9 bases lying between them. Germline CDR1 is SGHDT and CDR2 is YYEEEE. The CDR3 bases are TGTGCCAGCAGCTTGATAAGGGACAACACTGAAGCTTTCTTT. This sequence encodes CASSLIRDNTEAFF.

To note about this clone: Other nucleotide sequences in the sample specify the same CDR3. V usage is TRBV6-5 and J usage is TRBJ1-5; D is uncertain. The ends were cut back, 3 bases at V and 6 bases at J, with 15 bases in the middle. This CDR3 comprises 15 residues. Germline loops: CDR1 MNHEY, CDR2 SVGAGI. CDR3 nucleotides: TGTGCCAGCAGTTATTCATCTGCGGGAGGTCAGCCCCAGCATTTT. It specifies CASSYSSAGGQPQHF.

J is TRBJ2-5 and V is TRBV6-1; TRBD1 or TRBD2 may be the D gene (6 bases each). CDR3 length: 11 residues. CDR1 is MNHNS, CDR2 SASEGT, per germline. The CDR3 nucleotides read TGTGCTTGGGGGGCGCGGGAGACCCAGTACTTC. It translates to CAWGARETQYF.

The rearrangement links TRBV19 to TRBJ2-5; TRBD2 aligns across 10 bases. The CDR3 consists of 19 residues. J lost 2 bases, V lost 1 base, and 13 bases had no gene match. CDR1 is LNHDA, CDR2 SQIVND, per germline (reference sequence). As DNA, the CDR3 is TGTGCCAGTAGTATAGGGTACGGGAGGACTAGCGGATATCAAGAGACCCAGTACTTC. Protein: CASSIGYGRTSGYQETQYF.

This sequence joins TRBV6-5 and TRBJ2-7; either TRBD1 or TRBD2 may supply D (5 bases each). Per the germline V gene, CDR1 is MNHEY and CDR2 is SVGAGI. This CDR3 is built from 14 residues. Trimming took 2 bases from V and 7 from J, leaving 15 bases between them. Here the CDR3 DNA reads TGTGCCAGCAGTTACGGGACGGACCCTCGGGAGCAGTACTTC. This translates into CASSYGTDPREQYF.

J is TRBJ1-5 and V is TRBV9, with a weak D call TRBD1 (5 bases). The V gene's germline CDR1 is SGDLS and CDR2 YYNGEE. V was pared by 10 bases and J by 0 bases, with 11 bases between. This CDR3 region has 13 residues. The CDR3 coding sequence is TGTGCCGGGGTCCAGGGTAGCAATCAGCCCCAGCATTTT. Amino acid sequence: CAGVQGSNQPQHF.

In its sample, this clone was seen a few times. This same CDR3 is encoded by further DNA sequences in the sample. The chain employs TRBV18 and TRBJ1-5; weak D call: TRBD1 (5 bases). The CDR3 is 14 amino acids. Per germline, CDR1 KGHSH and CDR2 LQKENI. V gave up 3 bases and J gave up 0 bases, with 6 bases separating them. The CDR3 loop is CASSPQGSNQPQHF. CDR3 DNA sequence: TGTGCCAGCTCACCCCAGGGTAGCAATCAGCCCCAGCATTTT.

The genes are TRBV11-2 and TRBJ2-5, with 7 bases that match TRBD1. Germline-derived CDR1 and CDR2 are SGHAT and FQNNGV. The CDR3 is 17 residues long. V dropped 4 bases and J dropped 2; count of bases not matched to a gene: 13. The CDR3 here is CASSSPRPGQIQETQYF. Here the CDR3 DNA reads TGTGCCAGCAGCTCGCCGCGGCCGGGACAGATACAAGAGACCCAGTACTTC.

The V and J genes are TRBV5-1 and TRBJ2-5, with 9 bases lining up with TRBD2. CDR3 length equals 15 residues. Germline-derived CDR1 and CDR2 are SGHRS and YFSETQ. V was clipped by 2 bases and J by 5 bases; unmatched bases: 7. The CDR3 nucleotides read TGCGCCAGCAGCTTAGAGACTAGCGGCTTTGAGACCCAGTACTTC. Translating gives CASSLETSGFETQYF. Complete variable domain (other parts from reference TRBV5-1 and TRBJ2-5): KAGVTQTPRYLIKTRGQQVTLSCSPISGHRSVSWYQQTPGQGLQFLFEYFSETQRNKGNFPGRFSGRQFSNSRSEMNVSTLELGDSALYLCASSLETSGFETQYFGPGTRLLVL.

This chain links TRBV11-2 with TRBJ1-6; the D gene is possibly TRBD1 (6 bases). Trimming left V 4 bases short and J 7 bases short, with 14 bases between. The CDR3 runs 15 residues. CDR1 SGHAT and CDR2 FQNNGV come from the germline V gene. CDR3 protein: CASSSGGEINSPLHF. The CDR3 region has the DNA TGTGCCAGCAGCTCTGGGGGCGAGATAAATTCACCCCTCCACTTT. The full variable domain, rest sourced from reference TRBV11-2 and TRBJ1-6, is EAGVAQSPRYKIIEKRQSVAFWCNPISGHATLYWYQQILGQGPKLLIQFQNNGVVDDSQLPKDRFSAERLKGVDSTLKIQPAKLEDSAVYLCASSSGGEINSPLHFGNGTRLTVT.